The TCR beta chain under discussion was sequenced for a study of blood T cell repertoires in COVID-19. About the research overall: Whether acute or convalescent, the COVID-19 samples came from the United States, Italy and Spain. Nucleic acid was either cDNA or gDNA, and it came from T cells, B-cell-depleted T cells, or PBMCs.

Methods used by the authors: Reference gene primers were amplified, and this amplification served to estimate nucleated cell counts. Clones were sequenced by immunoSEQ multiplex PCR, and TCRdb holds only the in-frame ones, with some missing. That table is the source of V, J and clone size, and D and trimming were worked out from the DNA. The table includes a few hundred thousand clones, around 86% detected once. From germline, CDR1 is SGHTA and CDR2 FQGNSA. CDR3 length: 15 amino acids. V was clipped by 1 base and J by 8 bases; unmatched bases: 9. The source material was peripheral blood. The chain joins TRBV7-2 to TRBJ1-2; 8 nucleotides agree with TRBD1. The sequence derives from a woman aged 30 to 39 with active or convalescent COVID-19. In DNA, the CDR3 is TGTGCCAGCAGCTTAGGGGGTTCCAGGGGGCTGGGCTACACCTTC. Translation: CASSLGGSRGLGYTF. The full variable domain, with the rest looked up from reference TRBV7-2 and TRBJ1-2, is GAGVSQSPSNKVTEKGKDVELRCDPISGHTALYWYRQSLGQGLEFLIYFQGNSAPDKSGLPSDRFSAERTGGSVSTLTIQRTQQEDSAVYLCASSLGGSRGLGYTFGSGTRLTVV.